The 7 T cell receptor beta chains below come from one sample, sequenced in a study of human T cells and chemical hapten exposure. Via MiXCR, TCRdb re-called the RACE reads, giving one row per CDR3 protein. Of under 200,000 distinct CDR3 sequences in the sample, roughly a quarter were seen once. The time point here: patch test 3, about 24 weeks after DPC sensitization. Treatment of the sample: therapeutic diphenylcyclopropenone sensitization with weekly scalp DPC. Sequenced material: whole blood, taken in connection with sensitization to the hapten diphenylcyclopropenone (DPC). The receptors stem from a woman between 18 and 29 years old with alopecia areata. Some clones in this sample may be carry-over from other donors' samples.

This clonotype was observed a few times. The chain couples TRBV7-8 to TRBJ2-1; D may correspond to TRBD1 or TRBD2 (5 bases each). Germline V CDR1 and CDR2: SGHVS, FQNEAQ. This CDR3 has 20 residues. Trimming removed 2 bases from V and 0 bases from J, with 23 bases in between. CDR3 coding DNA: TGTGCCAGCAGCTTATTTCTTGGGGACCTCCGGAGCCCCTCCTACAATGAGCAGTTCTTC. Protein sequence: CASSLFLGDLRSPSYNEQFF.

The V and J genes are TRBV28 and TRBJ2-5; D might be TRBD2 (6 bases). The germline gives CDR1 MDHEN, CDR2 SYDVKM. CDR3 size: 18 residues. V lost 8 bases and J lost 4, with 29 bases in between. CDR3 DNA sequence: TGTGCCAGCCGTCGAGGGCGGAGGGTGGCCGGGAAAAGAGAGACCCAGTACTTC. Translated: CASRRGRRVAGKRETQYF.

This chain uses TRBV6-5 with TRBJ2-6, with D possibly being TRBD1 (6 bases). The V gene's germline CDR1 is MNHEY and CDR2 SVGAGI. CDR3 length equals 14 residues. Trimming pared 8 bases from V and 0 bases from J, leaving 8 bases between. The CDR3 nucleotides are TGTGCCAGCGGGGGCTACTCTGGGGCCAACGTCCTGACTTTC. This codes for CASGGYSGANVLTF.

The J gene is TRBJ2-1, the V gene TRBV7-3, with a possible D match to TRBD2 (6 bases). Germline V gene sequence: CDR1 SGHTA, CDR2 FQGTGA. Trimming shortened V by 1 base and J by 8 bases, and 9 bases separated the two germline ends. The CDR3 covers 13 residues. The CDR3 region has the DNA TGTGCCAGCAGCTTAAGGGACTTCGATGAGCAGTTCTTC. Translation: CASSLRDFDEQFF. Supplemented by reference TRBV7-3 and TRBJ2-1, the full variable domain reads GAGVSQTPSNKVTEKGKYVELRCDPISGHTALYWYRQSLGQGPEFLIYFQGTGAADDSGLPNDRFFAVRPEGSVSTLKIQRTERGDSAVYLCASSLRDFDEQFFGPGTRLTVL.

This clonotype was counted many times. The gene calls are TRBV29-1 and TRBJ2-1; D ambiguous. The V gene's germline CDR1 is SQVTM and CDR2 ANQGSEA. The CDR3 covers 14 residues. With 5 bases removed from V and 8 bases from J, the gap between germline ends came to 19 bases. CDR3 DNA sequence: TGCAGCGTTCCAGGTGTCAGTAGTTCGTATGAGCAGTTCTTC. This codes for CSVPGVSSSYEQFF.

This clonotype has just a few counts. The V gene is TRBV20-1, the J gene TRBJ1-1; D is unresolved. There are 12 residues in the CDR3. Germline CDR1 reads DFQATT; CDR2 reads SNEGSKA (reference sequence). The ends were cut back, 6 bases at V and 0 bases at J, with 8 bases in the middle. The CDR3 sequence: CSAPRLNTEAFF. CDR3 DNA sequence: TGCAGTGCCCCCAGACTGAACACTGAAGCTTTCTTT.

The chain couples TRBV12-3 or TRBV12-4 to TRBJ1-1, with D perhaps matching TRBD1 (6 bases). The CDR3 contains 12 residues. The ends were cut back, 1 base at V and 9 bases at J, with 9 bases in the middle. The CDR3 region has the DNA TGTGCCAGCAGTTTAGGGCAGGGGCAAGCTTTCTTT. Protein product: CASSLGQGQAFF.